A single sample gave rise to the 13 T cell receptor beta chains below, sequenced in a study of T cells in Graves' hyperthyroidism and ophthalmopathy. The investigators amplified TCR beta CDR3 regions from RNA transcripts. The study used the HTBI primer set for a first-round RT-PCR of the TCR CDR3. One entry per CDR3 protein results from TCRdb running MiXCR on the multiplex PCR reads. The table shows 500,000 to 800,000 distinct CDR3 sequences, with about 14% occurring only once. Sequences were obtained from blood. Source of these receptors: a woman aged 45-59 years with Graves' ophthalmopathy.

This clonotype was observed at least ten times. The V and J genes are TRBV10-2 and TRBJ2-7; 13 bases fit TRBD2. The CDR3 covers 19 residues. Per germline, CDR1 WSHSY and CDR2 SAAADI. The J segment lost 3 bases and the V segment lost 4 bases, leaving 15 bases of the junction unmatched. CDR3 in DNA: TGCGCCAGCAGTGGGGGCCCCCTTGGACTAGCGGGAGATGACTACGAGCAGTACTTC. Protein product: CASSGGPLGLAGDDYEQYF.

The rearrangement links TRBV27 to TRBJ1-3; D not resolved. Germline V CDR1 and CDR2: MNHEY, SMNVEV (reference sequence). V was clipped by 7 bases and J by 4 bases, with 11 bases between them. The CDR3 consists of 13 residues. The CDR3 is CASTTGSGNTIYF. CDR3 coding DNA: TGTGCCAGCACCACGGGGTCCGGAAACACCATATATTTT.

The chain combines TRBV7-9 with TRBJ2-1, with 9 nucleotides matching TRBD2. Trimming removed 6 bases from V and 3 bases from J; junction bases left unmatched: 12. This CDR3 comprises 17 residues. From germline, CDR1 is SEHNR and CDR2 FQNEAQ (reference sequence). The CDR3 coding sequence is TGTGCCAGCAGTCCCCCGGGACTAGCCCTATTCTACAATGAGCAGTTCTTC. Translated, it gives CASSPPGLALFYNEQFF.

Ten or more counts support this clonotype. The V call is TRBV28, the J call TRBJ1-5; D is possibly TRBD1 (5 bases). The length of the CDR3 is 11 residues. Germline CDR1 and CDR2: MDHEN and SYDVKM. With 6 bases removed from V and 6 bases from J, the gap between germline ends came to 6 bases. CDR3 in DNA: TGTGCCAGCAGGAGGGGTCAGCCCCAGCATTTT. As protein: CASRRGQPQHF.

This clonotype has a count of ten or more. The chain joins TRBV18 to TRBJ1-5; TRBD1 agrees at 10 bases. The trim removed 2 bases at V and 5 bases at J, leaving 3 bases unmatched. CDR3 size: 15 residues. Germline-derived CDR1 and CDR2 are KGHSH and LQKENI. DNA of the CDR3: TGTGCCAGCTCACCAAACGGACAGGGGGATCAGCCCCAGCATTTT. It translates to CASSPNGQGDQPQHF.

J is TRBJ2-3 and V is TRBV6-9, with D tentatively TRBD1 (5 bases). Germline values: CDR1 MNHGY, CDR2 SVAAGI. This CDR3 has 17 amino acids. V shed 3 bases and J shed 5 bases, with 21 bases lying between them. The CDR3 region is CASSYIRDLLSVDTQYF. The CDR3 nucleotides read TGTGCCAGCAGTTACATCAGGGATCTCTTGTCTGTAGATACGCAGTATTTT.

This clonotype has only a few counts. This sequence joins TRBV28 and TRBJ1-3, with a possible D match to TRBD1 (5 bases). This CDR3 region has 15 residues. Germline V gene data show CDR1 as MDHEN and CDR2 as SYDVKM. Trimming left V 6 bases short and J 2 bases short, with 14 bases between. The chain's CDR3 is CASSPPGTAGNTIYF. The DNA for the CDR3 is TGTGCCAGCAGCCCCCCCGGGACGGCTGGAAACACCATATATTTT.

This clonotype came up a few times. This chain connects TRBV19 to TRBJ1-2; a weak D match, TRBD1 (5 bases). Trimming pared 10 bases from V and 5 bases from J, leaving 20 bases between. Looked up from germline, CDR1 is LNHDA and CDR2 is SQIVND (reference sequence). The CDR3 runs 14 residues. The CDR3 region is CATTPDPTEYGYTF. CDR3 in DNA: TGTGCCACAACACCCGACCCGACAGAATATGGCTACACCTTC.

This clonotype has ten or more counts. This rearrangement joins TRBV28 to TRBJ2-5; 7 bases are a match to TRBD2. CDR1 is MDHEN, CDR2 SYDVKM, per germline. Trimming took 6 bases from V and 1 from J; bases not matched to a gene: 8. The CDR3 consists of 15 residues. CDR3 DNA sequence: TGTGCCAGCAGCCGCGGGAGAGGAATCCAAGAGACCCAGTACTTC. Amino acids: CASSRGRGIQETQYF.

The chain carries TRBV7-6 and TRBJ1-2; TRBD1 aligns across 10 bases. V lost 5 bases to trimming and J lost 4 bases; unmatched junction nucleotides: 19. Germline CDR1 SGHVS, CDR2 FNYEAQ. The CDR3 has 19 residues. CDR3 protein: CASSPRMGTGAANLYGYTF. As DNA, the CDR3 is TGTGCCAGCAGCCCAAGGATGGGGACAGGGGCCGCAAACCTCTATGGCTACACCTTC.

This clonotype occurred many times. The CDR3 DNA is TGCAGTGCGGCAGTCGGGGAGCAGTACTTC. The encoded protein is CSAAVGEQYF. V usage is TRBV20-1 and J usage is TRBJ2-7; the D is unclear. Germline-derived CDR1 and CDR2 are DFQATT and SNEGSKA (reference sequence). This CDR3 contains 10 residues. The ends were cut back, 6 bases at V and 7 bases at J, with 10 bases in the middle.

In this sample, this clonotype turned up many times. This chain links TRBV20-1 with TRBJ2-5, with D perhaps TRBD1 (5 bases). Germline CDR1 reads DFQATT; CDR2 reads SNEGSKA (reference sequence). The CDR3 totals 15 residues. Trimming left V 0 bases short and J 1 base short, with 12 bases between. CDR3 sequence reads: CSARDREGVQETQYF. CDR3 bases: TGCAGTGCTAGAGATCGCGAAGGGGTCCAAGAGACCCAGTACTTC.

This clonotype has ten or more counts. The genes are TRBV28 and TRBJ1-2; the match to TRBD1 covers 7 bases. Trimming cost V 6 bases and J 6 bases; bases outside gene matches: 13. Germline V gene data show CDR1 as MDHEN and CDR2 as SYDVKM. CDR3 length equals 15 residues. The CDR3 nucleotides are TGTGCCAGCAGCCCCACAGGGGCCGAGGTGGATGGCTACACCTTC. This codes for CASSPTGAEVDGYTF.